Included here is one T cell receptor (beta chain) sequence, with context. A much larger clonotype is one base distant, so this may be a read error. The data stem from a study of blood T cells in healthy people across ages. A second PCR, run for roughly 7 to 11 cycles, used a sample-barcoded 5' primer plus a J-beta primer mix. TCRdb redid the calling of the 5' RACE reads with MiXCR, one entry per CDR3 protein. The sample includes about 1.8 million distinct CDR3 sequences, 49% seen only once; the top ten take over 2%. The length of the CDR3 is 10 residues. From germline, CDR1 is SEHNR and CDR2 FQNEAQ (reference sequence). V lost 2 bases to trimming and J lost 8 bases, with 1 base between them.

Specimen: blood. The gene calls are TRBV7-9 and TRBJ2-1; D is ambiguous. The source is a woman aged 40 to 50 in good health. CDR3 loop: CASSLHEQFF. CDR3 bases: TGTGCCAGCAGCTTACATGAGCAGTTCTTC.